Listed below are T cell receptor beta chains from one sample, sequenced in a study of siplizumab effects on memory and regulatory T cells. The antigens for these receptors are not known. Sequencing was performed with immunoSEQ multiplex PCR; in TCRdb, only in-frame clones are kept and a portion is missing. Of 6,000 or so clones listed, roughly a third are singletons. The specimen was CFSE-low (dividing) CD8+ T cells sorted from an allogeneic mixed lymphocyte reaction. Source of these receptors: a human donor in good health; the cells came from an allogeneic mixed lymphocyte reaction. Both conserved end residues are part of each CDR3. The D gene is left open where the match is weak. The size of a clone is reported for some rows only, either as once, few or many, or as a class for expanded clones.

v_gene: TRBV2; abundance: few; j_gene: TRBJ2-5; d_gene: .; CDR3aa: CASRTNSRQGSQETQYF; CDR3nt: TGTGCCAGCAGAACAAACAGCCGTCAGGGGTCCCAAGAGACCCAGTACTTC
v_gene: TRBV10-1; abundance: medium-sized; j_gene: TRBJ2-1; d_gene: .; CDR3aa: CASSETISGDEQFF; CDR3nt: TGCGCCAGCAGTGAAACTATAAGTGGGGATGAGCAGTTCTTC
v_gene: TRBV5-6; abundance: .; j_gene: TRBJ2-7; d_gene: .; CDR3aa: CASSLEAGLSSYEQYF; CDR3nt: TGTGCCAGCAGCTTGGAAGCAGGGTTGAGCTCCTACGAGCAGTACTTC
v_gene: TRBV6-1; abundance: .; j_gene: TRBJ2-7; d_gene: .; CDR3aa: CASSYKQYF; CDR3nt: TGTGCCAGCAGTTACAAGCAGTACTTC
v_gene: TRBV5-4; abundance: medium-sized; j_gene: TRBJ2-2; d_gene: TRBD2; CDR3aa: CASSSGTSVYTGELFF; CDR3nt: TGTGCCAGCAGCTCCGGGACTAGCGTTTACACCGGGGAGCTGTTTTTT
v_gene: TRBV29-1; abundance: medium-sized; j_gene: TRBJ1-1; d_gene: .; CDR3aa: CSVDVGGAEAFF; CDR3nt: TGCAGCGTTGACGTTGGGGGGGCTGAAGCTTTCTTT
v_gene: TRBV28; abundance: .; j_gene: TRBJ2-3; d_gene: .; CDR3aa: CASSPRGADTQYF; CDR3nt: TGTGCCAGCAGCCCCCGAGGGGCAGATACGCAGTATTTT
v_gene: TRBV28; abundance: .; j_gene: TRBJ1-6; d_gene: .; CDR3aa: CASSLQPGVTSLHF; CDR3nt: TGTGCCAGCAGTTTACAGCCGGGGGTTACGTCCCTCCACTTT
v_gene: TRBV6-6; abundance: few; j_gene: TRBJ1-1; d_gene: TRBD1; CDR3aa: CASSIGGLNTEAFF; CDR3nt: TGTGCCAGCAGTATAGGGGGCCTGAACACTGAAGCTTTCTTT
v_gene: TRBV11-3; abundance: .; j_gene: TRBJ2-1; d_gene: .; CDR3aa: CASSYREYNEQFF; CDR3nt: TGTGCCAGCAGTTACAGGGAATACAATGAGCAGTTCTTC
v_gene: TRBV4-3; abundance: .; j_gene: TRBJ2-2; d_gene: .; CDR3aa: CASSQTSNTGELFF; CDR3nt: TGCGCCAGCAGCCAAACCTCGAACACCGGGGAGCTGTTTTTT
v_gene: TRBV27; abundance: .; j_gene: TRBJ2-1; d_gene: .; CDR3aa: CASSLGILNEQFF; CDR3nt: TGTGCCAGCAGTTTAGGTATCCTCAATGAGCAGTTCTTC
v_gene: TRBV2; abundance: .; j_gene: TRBJ2-7; d_gene: TRBD1; CDR3aa: CASSGGQFEFLPVYEQYF; CDR3nt: TGTGCCAGCAGTGGGGGACAGTTCGAGTTTCTCCCCGTCTACGAGCAGTACTTC
v_gene: TRBV9; abundance: .; j_gene: TRBJ2-7; d_gene: TRBD1; CDR3aa: CASSTTGTGGYEQYF; CDR3nt: TGTGCCAGCAGCACAACCGGGACAGGGGGCTACGAGCAGTACTTC
v_gene: TRBV21-1; abundance: medium-sized; j_gene: TRBJ2-1; d_gene: .; CDR3aa: CASSKPEPPGDSNEQFF; CDR3nt: TGTGCCAGCAGCAAACCTGAACCCCCGGGAGACAGCAATGAGCAGTTCTTC
v_gene: TRBV18; abundance: medium-sized; j_gene: TRBJ2-1; d_gene: .; CDR3aa: CASSPIGGDSEQFF; CDR3nt: TGTGCCAGCTCACCAATAGGGGGGGACTCTGAGCAGTTCTTC
v_gene: TRBV19; abundance: .; j_gene: TRBJ2-1; d_gene: TRBD2; CDR3aa: CASSMGGNYNEQFF; CDR3nt: TGTGCCAGTAGTATGGGGGGGAACTACAATGAGCAGTTCTTC
v_gene: TRBV6-6; abundance: .; j_gene: TRBJ1-1; d_gene: .; CDR3aa: CASSYFGGTEAFF; CDR3nt: TGTGCCAGCAGTTATTTCGGGGGGACTGAAGCTTTCTTT
v_gene: TRBV5-4; abundance: once; j_gene: TRBJ2-2; d_gene: .; CDR3aa: CASSLDRELFF; CDR3nt: TGTGCCAGCAGCTTGGACCGGGAGCTGTTTTTT
v_gene: TRBV28; abundance: large; j_gene: TRBJ2-7; d_gene: .; CDR3aa: CASSLDLGEQYF; CDR3nt: TGTGCCAGCAGTTTAGATCTCGGCGAGCAGTACTTC
v_gene: TRBV30; abundance: few; j_gene: TRBJ1-1; d_gene: .; CDR3aa: CAWSRPPLTEAFF; CDR3nt: TGTGCCTGGAGTCGACCCCCTCTCACTGAAGCTTTCTTT
v_gene: TRBV29-1; abundance: few; j_gene: TRBJ2-1; d_gene: .; CDR3aa: CSVVGLENSYNEQFF; CDR3nt: TGCAGCGTTGTTGGGCTGGAAAACTCCTACAATGAGCAGTTCTTC
v_gene: TRBV7-9; abundance: .; j_gene: TRBJ1-3; d_gene: .; CDR3aa: CASSFPSSGNTIYF; CDR3nt: TGTGCCAGCAGCTTTCCGAGCTCTGGAAACACCATATATTTT
v_gene: TRBV11-2; abundance: few; j_gene: TRBJ2-7; d_gene: .; CDR3aa: CASSPSPVFYEQYF; CDR3nt: TGTGCCAGCAGTCCGAGTCCGGTTTTCTACGAGCAGTACTTC
v_gene: TRBV4-1; abundance: few; j_gene: TRBJ2-7; d_gene: TRBD2; CDR3aa: CASSYLRTSGSVSYEQYF; CDR3nt: TGCGCCAGCAGCTATCTGCGGACTAGCGGGAGTGTTTCCTACGAGCAGTACTTC
v_gene: TRBV28; abundance: few; j_gene: TRBJ1-1; d_gene: .; CDR3aa: CASSLWNTEAFF; CDR3nt: TGTGCCAGCAGTTTGTGGAACACTGAAGCTTTCTTT
v_gene: TRBV7-2; abundance: few; j_gene: TRBJ2-2; d_gene: TRBD2; CDR3aa: CASSFLSGGNTGELFF; CDR3nt: TGTGCCAGCAGCTTTCTGTCGGGAGGGAACACCGGGGAGCTGTTTTTT
v_gene: TRBV27; abundance: .; j_gene: TRBJ2-7; d_gene: .; CDR3aa: CASSTSWTAGDEQYF; CDR3nt: .
v_gene: TRBV7-9; abundance: once; j_gene: TRBJ2-7; d_gene: .; CDR3aa: CASRTRDGYEQYF; CDR3nt: TGTGCCAGCAGGACCCGGGACGGCTACGAGCAGTACTTC
v_gene: TRBV5-4; abundance: .; j_gene: TRBJ2-1; d_gene: .; CDR3aa: CASSLILSSYNEQFF; CDR3nt: TGTGCCAGCAGCTTGATTTTGAGCTCCTACAATGAGCAGTTCTTC
v_gene: TRBV29-1; abundance: .; j_gene: TRBJ1-1; d_gene: .; CDR3aa: CSVDDSYNTEAFF; CDR3nt: TGCAGCGTCGACGACAGCTATAACACTGAAGCTTTCTTT
v_gene: TRBV19; abundance: .; j_gene: TRBJ2-5; d_gene: .; CDR3aa: CASRRTYQETQYF; CDR3nt: TGTGCCAGTAGGAGGACATATCAAGAGACCCAGTACTTC
v_gene: TRBV28; abundance: few; j_gene: TRBJ1-2; d_gene: .; CDR3aa: CASSSEIGLKVYGYTF; CDR3nt: TGTGCCAGCAGTTCGGAAATCGGGTTGAAGGTCTATGGCTACACCTTC
v_gene: TRBV11-3; abundance: .; j_gene: TRBJ1-1; d_gene: TRBD1; CDR3aa: CASSDATGRGAFF; CDR3nt: TGTGCCAGCAGCGACGCGACAGGGAGGGGAGCTTTCTTT
v_gene: TRBV13; abundance: medium-sized; j_gene: TRBJ2-7; d_gene: .; CDR3aa: CASSFQAYEQYF; CDR3nt: TGTGCCAGCAGCTTCCAGGCCTACGAGCAGTACTTC
v_gene: TRBV28; abundance: .; j_gene: TRBJ1-1; d_gene: .; CDR3aa: CASSPATGYTEAFF; CDR3nt: TGTGCCAGCAGTCCCGCGACAGGTTACACTGAAGCTTTCTTT
v_gene: TRBV28; abundance: .; j_gene: TRBJ1-4; d_gene: .; CDR3aa: CASNKELSFNEKLFF; CDR3nt: TGTGCCAGCAATAAGGAACTGTCGTTTAATGAAAAACTGTTTTTT
v_gene: TRBV9; abundance: few; j_gene: TRBJ2-7; d_gene: TRBD2; CDR3aa: CASSPRLAGEGSRAYEQYF; CDR3nt: TGTGCCAGCAGTCCGAGACTAGCGGGAGAGGGTAGTCGGGCCTACGAGCAGTACTTC
v_gene: TRBV5-6; abundance: few; j_gene: TRBJ2-7; d_gene: .; CDR3aa: CASSPTVFSYEQYF; CDR3nt: TGTGCCAGCAGCCCGACAGTTTTCTCCTACGAGCAGTACTTC
v_gene: TRBV27; abundance: .; j_gene: TRBJ2-1; d_gene: .; CDR3aa: CASAISSYNEQFF; CDR3nt: TGTGCCAGCGCTATCAGCTCCTACAATGAGCAGTTCTTC
v_gene: TRBV7-9; abundance: few; j_gene: TRBJ2-7; d_gene: TRBD1; CDR3aa: CASSSDRPSYEQYF; CDR3nt: TGTGCCAGCAGCTCGGACAGGCCCTCCTACGAGCAGTACTTC